The rows below give T cell receptor beta chains drawn from one sample of a study of cytomegalovirus exposure and HLA in healthy donors. TCRdb's table, derived via immunoSEQ multiplex PCR, lists solely in-frame clones and lacks some. The sample records under 200,000 clones, approximately 80% being singletons. The sample comprised PBMCs. Source of these receptors: a woman aged 18 to 35 in good health and CMV-seronegative. CDR3s include the opening cysteine and the closing phenylalanine or tryptophan. A D gene is named only where the DNA matches it firmly. For some rows the clone size is stated as once, few or many, or as a class when expanded; others skip it.

J gene	clone size	D gene	V gene	CDR3 DNA	CDR3 protein
TRBJ2-7	few	.	TRBV6-5	TGTGCCAGCAGTGCAGCCTACGAGCAGTACTTC	CASSAAYEQYF
TRBJ2-4	once	TRBD2	TRBV7-2	TGTGCCAGCAGCCCCGGACTAGGCCGTTGGAACATTCAGTACTTC	CASSPGLGRWNIQYF
TRBJ2-3	.	TRBD2	TRBV4-3	TGCGCCAGCAGCCAAGATCTAGCGGGCAGCACAGATACGCAGTATTTT	CASSQDLAGSTDTQYF
TRBJ2-7	.	.	TRBV19	TGTGCCAGTAGTATGAGTACAGATGGCTCCTACGAGCAGTACTTC	CASSMSTDGSYEQYF
TRBJ2-1	.	TRBD2	TRBV30	TGTGCCTGGAGTTATGTAGCGGGAGGCGGTGAGCAGTTCTTC	CAWSYVAGGGEQFF
TRBJ2-3	.	.	TRBV11-3	TGTGCCAGCAGCTCCGGCACAGATACGCAGTATTTT	CASSSGTDTQYF
TRBJ2-4	.	.	TRBV7-2	TGTGCCAGCAGCCCCCCTACTCTGGCCAAAAACATTCAGTACTTC	CASSPPTLAKNIQYF
TRBJ2-1	.	TRBD2	TRBV7-9	TGTGCCAGCAGCTTAGTACTAGCGGGAGGGGAGCAGTTCTTC	CASSLVLAGGEQFF
TRBJ2-5	.	TRBD1	TRBV11-3	TGTGCCAGCAGCTTAGGACGGTCAGGGGGAAAGACCCAGTACTTC	CASSLGRSGGKTQYF
TRBJ2-5	.	.	TRBV7-9	TGTGCCAGCAGCTTAGCTCTAGGACAGCAAGAGACCCAGTACTTC	CASSLALGQQETQYF
TRBJ2-7	.	.	TRBV30	TGTGCCTGGAGTGTCCAGATCTACGAGCAGTACTTC	CAWSVQIYEQYF
TRBJ1-1	.	TRBD1	TRBV7-2	TGTGCCAGCAGCTTCCAACGACAGGGGGCGATGGTCGCTGAAGCTTTCTTT	CASSFQRQGAMVAEAFF
TRBJ2-3	.	TRBD2	TRBV5-1	TGCGCCAGCAGCTTGGTGCCTAGCGGGATCACAGATACGCAGTATTTT	CASSLVPSGITDTQYF
TRBJ2-2	.	.	TRBV27	TGTGCCAGCAGTTTATCGCGGGTGTCCGGGGAGCTGTTTTTT	CASSLSRVSGELFF
TRBJ2-5	.	TRBD1	TRBV29-1	TGCAGCGTCGCCCTACAGGGGGCGGGACAAGAGACCCAGTACTTC	CSVALQGAGQETQYF
TRBJ2-1	.	.	TRBV19	TGTGCCAGTAGTATTTCGGCAGGAGGGGCCTACAATGAGCAGTTCTTC	CASSISAGGAYNEQFF
TRBJ2-3	.	.	TRBV13	TGTGCCAGCAGCTTAGGCGGCGGGGAGGCGCAGTATTTT	CASSLGGGEAQYF
TRBJ1-1	few	.	TRBV6-5	TGTGCCAGCAGGGCTAGAGACGGCACTGAAGCTTTCTTT	CASRARDGTEAFF
TRBJ2-5	.	.	TRBV4-1	TGCGCCAGCAGCCTCGCAACTGGGGCTGGACAAGAGACCCAGTACTTC	CASSLATGAGQETQYF
TRBJ2-7	.	TRBD1	TRBV15	TGTGCCACCAGCCAGGGGACAGGGGGCGTCGAGCAGTACTTC	CATSQGTGGVEQYF
TRBJ2-2	.	.	TRBV7-9	TGTGCCAGCAGCTCCATAACCTACGGGAACACCGGGGAGCTGTTTTTT	CASSSITYGNTGELFF
TRBJ2-7	.	.	TRBV9	TGTGCCAGCAGCGTAGACGGTAGCTCCTACGAGCAGTACTTC	CASSVDGSSYEQYF
TRBJ2-5	.	TRBD1	TRBV4-1	TGCGCCAGCAGCTCATTCTTTCCCAGGGGGTACCAAGAGACCCAGTACTTC	CASSSFFPRGYQETQYF
TRBJ2-4	.	TRBD1	TRBV10-2	TGCGCCAGCATCGACAGGGAGATTAAAGCCAAAAACATTCAGTACTTC	CASIDREIKAKNIQYF